These 21 T cell receptor beta chains came from one sample sequenced in a study of blood T cell repertoires in COVID-19. The protocol was immunoSEQ multiplex PCR, while the TCRdb copy is restricted to in-frame clones and leaves out a portion. The repertoire consists of about 490,000 clones, with approximately 85% occurring once and the leading ten covering 3.2%. The sequenced sample was peripheral blood. The receptors shown here come from a human donor in a cohort sampled during active COVID-19.

This clone was counted a few times. V gene TRBV19 combines with J gene TRBJ2-5; D possibly corresponds to TRBD1 (5 bases). With 3 bases removed from V and 5 bases from J, the gap between germline ends came to 19 bases. Germline lookup yields CDR1 LNHDA and CDR2 SQIVND (reference sequence). CDR3 length equals 16 residues. The DNA for the CDR3 is TGTGCCAGTAGTATTTCCTCCCCGACAGTTGGTGAGACCCAGTACTTC. This translates into CASSISSPTVGETQYF.

As DNA, the CDR3 is TGTGCCAGCAGCCAAAGGGCCTTTAGCGGGAGCTCCTACAATGAGCAGTTCTTC. It encodes CASSQRAFSGSSYNEQFF. The genes are TRBV4-2 and TRBJ2-1, with 9 bases that match TRBD2. The junction had 8 bases not matched to a gene; V was cut back by 2 bases and J by 0 bases. CDR3 length: 18 residues. Germline V gene data show CDR1 as LGHNA and CDR2 as YNFKEQ.

The chain links TRBV3-1 (or the pseudogene TRBV3-2) to TRBJ1-5; TRBD1 agrees at 8 bases. With V trimmed by 5 bases and J by 7 bases, 4 bases remained unmatched. The CDR3 spans 13 residues. CDR1 and CDR2 (germline): LGHDT, YNNKEL (reference sequence). The CDR3 bases are TGTGCCAGCAGCGCGGACAGGGACCAGCCCCAGCATTTT. This translates into CASSADRDQPQHF.

This chain links TRBV27 with TRBJ2-5; 9 nucleotides match TRBD1. CDR1 and CDR2 (germline): MNHEY, SMNVEV (reference sequence). This CDR3 region has 16 residues. V gave up 5 bases and J gave up 5 bases; unmatched junction bases: 12. CDR3 coding DNA: TGTGCCAGCAGTCCAGTCCCGGGACAGGGAATCGAGACCCAGTACTTC. Translation: CASSPVPGQGIETQYF.

The V call is TRBV19, the J call TRBJ1-5; 8 bases agree with TRBD1. Trimming cost V 10 bases and J 6 bases; bases outside gene matches: 5. Germline assignment: CDR1 LNHDA and CDR2 SQIVND (reference sequence). The CDR3 consists of 12 residues. CDR3 region: CATGQGSQPQHF. The CDR3 DNA follows: TGTGCCACTGGACAGGGCTCTCAGCCCCAGCATTTT.

This rearrangement joins TRBV29-1 to TRBJ1-1; D possibly corresponds to TRBD1 (6 bases). The CDR3 contains 14 residues. Germline assignment: CDR1 SQVTM and CDR2 ANQGSEA. Trimming left V 6 bases short and J 7 bases short, with 21 bases between. CDR3 nucleotide sequence: TGCAGCGTAGTGATTACAGGGCCGGAGAATGAAGCTTTCTTT. Its translation: CSVVITGPENEAFF.

This clone was counted once. The gene calls are TRBV5-5 and TRBJ2-1; 9 bases fit TRBD1. The germline CDR1 and CDR2 sequences are SGHKS and YYEKEE (reference sequence). Trimming cost V 3 bases and J 1 base; bases outside gene matches: 2. This CDR3 comprises 15 residues. CDR3 in DNA: TGTGCCAGCAGCTCACAGGGGGCGTCCTACAATGAGCAGTTCTTC. Translating it yields CASSSQGASYNEQFF. Full variable domain (rest looked up from reference TRBV5-5 and TRBJ2-1): DAGVTQSPTHLIKTRGQQVTLRCSPISGHKSVSWYQQVLGQGPQFIFQYYEKEERGRGNFPDRFSARQFPNYSSELNVNALLLGDSALYLCASSSQGASYNEQFFGPGTRLTVL.

V is TRBV12-3 or TRBV12-4 and J is TRBJ1-5, with 7 positions matching TRBD1. The CDR3 has 13 amino acids. Trimming removed 2 bases from V and 7 bases from J; junction bases left unmatched: 2. CDR3 sequence (DNA): TGTGCCAGCAGTTTACAGGGGGAGCAGCCCCAGCATTTT. Translated, it gives CASSLQGEQPQHF.

This chain uses TRBV5-1 with TRBJ2-7; D might be TRBD1 (5 bases). The V and J ends lost 0 bases and 7 bases respectively, with 14 bases between them. There are 14 residues in the CDR3. Germline V lookup: CDR1 SGHRS, CDR2 YFSETQ. CDR3 sequence reads: CASSLDSQGSEQYF. The CDR3 DNA is TGCGCCAGCAGCTTGGATTCGCAGGGATCGGAGCAGTACTTC. The variable domain in full, with the rest retrieved from reference TRBV5-1 and TRBJ2-7, is KAGVTQTPRYLIKTRGQQVTLSCSPISGHRSVSWYQQTPGQGLQFLFEYFSETQRNKGNFPGRFSGRQFSNSRSEMNVSTLELGDSALYLCASSLDSQGSEQYFGPGTRLTVT.

This chain links TRBV7-2 with TRBJ2-3, with D uncertain. The V gene's germline CDR1 is SGHTA and CDR2 FQGNSA. V was shortened by 1 base and J by 4 bases, with 3 bases between the two germline ends. CDR3 length: 12 residues. DNA for the CDR3: TGTGCCAGCAGCTTAGGGCCAGATACGCAGTATTTT. It translates to CASSLGPDTQYF.

The chain uses TRBV7-2 and TRBJ2-1; 9 bases are shared with TRBD2. With V trimmed by 5 bases and J by 8 bases, 13 bases remained unmatched. There are 16 residues in the CDR3. Germline CDR1 SGHTA, CDR2 FQGNSA. Here the CDR3 reads CASSPSGTSIWDEQFF. CDR3 nucleotides: TGTGCCAGCAGCCCGAGCGGGACTAGCATCTGGGATGAGCAGTTCTTC.

The chain employs TRBV30 and TRBJ1-4, with 8 nucleotides matching TRBD1. V lost 3 bases to trimming and J lost 8 bases; unmatched junction nucleotides: 5. The CDR3 sequence is 13 residues long. Germline CDR1 and CDR2: GTSNPN and SVGIG (reference sequence). CDR3 nucleotide sequence: TGTGCCTGGAGCCGGACAGGGCACGAAAAACTGTTTTTT. It encodes CAWSRTGHEKLFF.

This clone was seen only once. The chain recombines TRBV18 with TRBJ2-5; 7 nucleotides align to TRBD1. The germline V gene has CDR1 KGHSH and CDR2 LQKENI. The trim removed 6 bases at V and 2 bases at J, leaving 6 bases unmatched. This CDR3 region has 14 residues. CDR3 loop: CASSRGTEQETQYF. CDR3 DNA sequence: TGTGCCAGCTCTCGAGGGACAGAGCAAGAGACCCAGTACTTC.

The rearrangement joins TRBV7-3 to TRBJ2-7, with TRBD2 matching 9 bases. V lost 3 bases and J lost 3; bases outside the gene matches: 6. Germline CDR1 is SGHTA and CDR2 is FQGTGA. The CDR3 spans 15 residues. The CDR3: CASSFSSGRSYEQYF. The CDR3 nucleotides read TGTGCCAGCAGCTTCAGTAGCGGGAGAAGCTACGAGCAGTACTTC.

The V gene is TRBV30, the J gene TRBJ1-4; tentatively, D is TRBD1 (5 bases). V was shortened by 5 bases and J by 7 bases, with 17 bases between the two germline ends. CDR1 is GTSNPN and CDR2 is SVGIG in the germline V gene (reference sequence). The CDR3 extends over 14 amino acids. The CDR3 loop reads CAWDSAGRGEKLFF. CDR3 sequence (DNA): TGTGCCTGGGATTCGGCCGGGAGGGGTGAAAAACTGTTTTTT.

This chain connects TRBV7-2 to TRBJ2-1, with D uncertain. The CDR3 length is 11 residues. Germline V gene lookup returns CDR1 SGHTA and CDR2 FQGNSA. Trimming cost V 4 bases and J 6 bases, with 4 bases left between them. CDR3 sequence reads: CASSSLNEQFF. CDR3 nucleotide sequence: TGTGCCAGCAGCTCTCTCAATGAGCAGTTCTTC.

V and J are TRBV5-6 and TRBJ2-3, with D perhaps matching TRBD2 (5 bases). Trimming removed 4 bases from V and 0 bases from J, with 9 bases in between. Germline V CDR1 and CDR2: SGHDT, YYEEEE. The CDR3 contains 14 residues. The DNA of the CDR3 is TGTGCCAGCAGCCTAGCACCAAGCACAGATACGCAGTATTTT. Residues: CASSLAPSTDTQYF.

This chain uses TRBV11-2 with TRBJ2-7, with 7 bases identical to TRBD1. The CDR3 spans 15 residues. V trimming: 5 bases; J trimming: 2 bases; junction bases outside the gene matches: 9. Germline assignment: CDR1 SGHAT and CDR2 FQNNGV. CDR3 region: CASSTSPGTAYEQYF. CDR3 in DNA: TGTGCCAGCAGCACCTCCCCGGGGACAGCCTACGAGCAGTACTTC.

This rearrangement joins TRBV20-1 to TRBJ2-5; TRBD2 aligns across 9 bases. J gave up 5 bases and V 3 bases, and 7 bases lay outside the gene matches. This CDR3 has 14 residues. Germline V gene sequence: CDR1 DFQATT, CDR2 SNEGSKA (reference sequence). The CDR3 loop is CSASDAGGMETQYF. DNA for the CDR3: TGCAGTGCTAGTGATGCGGGAGGGATGGAGACCCAGTACTTC.

This chain links TRBV30 with TRBJ1-4, with TRBD1 matching 7 bases. The CDR3 is 14 amino acids. Trimming cost V 1 base and J 5 bases; bases outside gene matches: 4. Germline assignment: CDR1 GTSNPN and CDR2 SVGIG (reference sequence). The CDR3 reads CAWSAGTANEKLFF. The CDR3 coding sequence is TGTGCCTGGAGTGCCGGGACAGCGAATGAAAAACTGTTTTTT. Full variable domain (remainder filled in from reference TRBV30 and TRBJ1-4): SQTIHQWPATLVQPVGSPLSLECTVEGTSNPNLYWYRQAAGRGLQLLFYSVGIGQISSEVPQNLSASRPQDRQFILSSKKLLLSDSGFYLCAWSAGTANEKLFFGSGTQLSVL.

The rearrangement links TRBV6-2 or TRBV6-3 to TRBJ1-2; 7 bases agree with TRBD1. Losses at the gene ends were 5 bases for V and 4 bases for J; bases not matched to a gene: 22. Germline CDR1 and CDR2: MNHEY and SVGEGT. The CDR3 loop spans 19 amino acids. CDR3 loop: CASSQPTGALRPQGYGYTF. Here the CDR3 DNA reads TGTGCCAGCAGTCAGCCAACAGGGGCCCTCCGACCCCAAGGCTATGGCTACACCTTC.